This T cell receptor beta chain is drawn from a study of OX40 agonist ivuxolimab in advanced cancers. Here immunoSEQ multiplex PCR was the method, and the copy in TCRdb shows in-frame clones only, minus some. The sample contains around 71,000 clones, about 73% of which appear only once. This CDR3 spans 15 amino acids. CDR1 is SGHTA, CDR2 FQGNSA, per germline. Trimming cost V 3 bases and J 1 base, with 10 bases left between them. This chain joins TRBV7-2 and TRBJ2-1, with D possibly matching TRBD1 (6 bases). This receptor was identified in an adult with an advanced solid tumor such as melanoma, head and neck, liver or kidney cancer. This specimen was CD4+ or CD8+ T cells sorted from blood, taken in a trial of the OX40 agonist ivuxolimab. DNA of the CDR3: TGTGCCAGCAGCTTCGACAGGACTTCCTACAATGAGCAGTTCTTC. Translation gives CASSFDRTSYNEQFF. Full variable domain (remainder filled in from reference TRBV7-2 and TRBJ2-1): GAGVSQSPSNKVTEKGKDVELRCDPISGHTALYWYRQSLGQGLEFLIYFQGNSAPDKSGLPSDRFSAERTGGSVSTLTIQRTQQEDSAVYLCASSFDRTSYNEQFFGPGTRLTVL.